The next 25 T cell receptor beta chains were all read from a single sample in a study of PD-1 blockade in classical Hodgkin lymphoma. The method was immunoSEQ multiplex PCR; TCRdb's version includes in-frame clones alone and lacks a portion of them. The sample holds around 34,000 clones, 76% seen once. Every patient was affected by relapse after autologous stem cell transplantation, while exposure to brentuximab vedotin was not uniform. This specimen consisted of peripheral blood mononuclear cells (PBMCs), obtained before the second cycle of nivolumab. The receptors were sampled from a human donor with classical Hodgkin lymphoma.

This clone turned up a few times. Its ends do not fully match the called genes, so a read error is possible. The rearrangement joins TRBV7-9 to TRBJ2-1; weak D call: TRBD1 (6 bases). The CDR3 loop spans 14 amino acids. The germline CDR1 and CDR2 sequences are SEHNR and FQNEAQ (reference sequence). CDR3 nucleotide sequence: TGTGCCAGCAGCCCAATAAACCGGGACACGGCTCTGATCTTC. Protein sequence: CASSPINRDTALIF.

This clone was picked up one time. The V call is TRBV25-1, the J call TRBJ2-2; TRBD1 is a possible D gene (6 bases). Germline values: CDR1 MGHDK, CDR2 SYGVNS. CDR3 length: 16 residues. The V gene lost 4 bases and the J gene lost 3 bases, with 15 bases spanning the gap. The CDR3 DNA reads TGTGCCAGCAGTGGGCAGGGTCCAGGGGACACCGGGGAGCTGTTTTTT. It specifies CASSGQGPGDTGELFF.

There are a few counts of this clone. Here the CDR3 DNA reads TGTGCCAGCAGCTTGCTTAGCGTAACCCTCGGAGATACGCAGTATTTT. Its protein product is CASSLLSVTLGDTQYF. J is TRBJ2-3 and V is TRBV5-6; D possibly corresponds to TRBD2 (5 bases). Germline CDR1 is SGHDT and CDR2 is YYEEEE. CDR3 size: 16 residues. Trimming cost V 1 base and J 5 bases, with 17 bases left between them. The full variable domain, in which reference TRBV5-6 and TRBJ2-3 provide the parts outside the CDR3, is DAGVTQSPTHLIKTRGQQVTLRCSPKSGHDTVSWYQQALGQGPQFIFQYYEEEERQRGNFPDRFSGHQFPNYSSELNVNALLLGDSALYLCASSLLSVTLGDTQYFGPGTRLTVL.

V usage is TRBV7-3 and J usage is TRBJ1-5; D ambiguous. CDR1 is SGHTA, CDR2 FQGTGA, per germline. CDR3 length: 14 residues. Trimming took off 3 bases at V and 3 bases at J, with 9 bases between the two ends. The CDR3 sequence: CASSFIRINQPQHF. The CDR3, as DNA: TGTGCCAGCAGCTTTATTAGGATCAATCAGCCCCAGCATTTT.

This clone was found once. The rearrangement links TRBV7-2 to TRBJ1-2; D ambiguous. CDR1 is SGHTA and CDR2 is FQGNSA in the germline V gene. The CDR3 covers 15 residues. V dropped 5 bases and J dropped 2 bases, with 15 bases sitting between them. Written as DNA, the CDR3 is TGTGCCAGCAGCGCCGCTCGGTCCCTCAACTATGGCTACACCTTC. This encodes CASSAARSLNYGYTF.

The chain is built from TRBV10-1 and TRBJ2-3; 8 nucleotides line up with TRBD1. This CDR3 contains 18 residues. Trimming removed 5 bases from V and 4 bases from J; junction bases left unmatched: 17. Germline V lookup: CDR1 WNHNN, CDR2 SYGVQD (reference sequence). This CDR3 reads CASSRRTGSLRKADTQYF. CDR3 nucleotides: TGCGCCAGCAGTCGCCGGACAGGGTCCCTCCGTAAGGCAGATACGCAGTATTTT.

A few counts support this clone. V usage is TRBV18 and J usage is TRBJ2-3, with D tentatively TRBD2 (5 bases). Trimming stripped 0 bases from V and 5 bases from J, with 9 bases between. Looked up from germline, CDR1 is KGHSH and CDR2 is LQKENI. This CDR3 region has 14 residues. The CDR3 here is CASSPPHGGDTQYF. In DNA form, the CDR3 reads TGTGCCAGCTCACCACCCCACGGAGGAGATACGCAGTATTTT.

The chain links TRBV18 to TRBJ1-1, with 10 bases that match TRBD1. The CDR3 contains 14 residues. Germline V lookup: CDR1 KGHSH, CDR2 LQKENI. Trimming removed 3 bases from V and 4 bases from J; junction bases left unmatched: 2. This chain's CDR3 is CASSPRTGGTEAFF. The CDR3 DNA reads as TGTGCCAGCTCACCCCGGACAGGGGGCACTGAAGCTTTCTTT.

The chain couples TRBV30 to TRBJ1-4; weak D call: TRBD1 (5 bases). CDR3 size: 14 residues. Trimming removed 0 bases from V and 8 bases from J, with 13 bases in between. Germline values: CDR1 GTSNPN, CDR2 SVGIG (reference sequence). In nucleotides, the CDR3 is TGTGCCTGGAGTGTTGGCGGGGGGAGCGAAAAACTGTTTTTT. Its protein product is CAWSVGGGSEKLFF.

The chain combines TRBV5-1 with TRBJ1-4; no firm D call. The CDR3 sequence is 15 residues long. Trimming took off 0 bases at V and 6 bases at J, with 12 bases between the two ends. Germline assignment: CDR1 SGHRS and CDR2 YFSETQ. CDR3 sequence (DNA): TGCGCCAGCAGCTTGGCGGCAGCCAAGCATGAAAAACTGTTTTTT. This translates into CASSLAAAKHEKLFF.

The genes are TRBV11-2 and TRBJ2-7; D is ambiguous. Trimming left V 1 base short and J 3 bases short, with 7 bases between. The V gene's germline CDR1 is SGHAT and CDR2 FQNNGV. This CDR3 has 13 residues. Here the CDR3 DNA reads TGTGCCAGCAGCTTAGGTCCCCACTACGAGCAGTACTTC. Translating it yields CASSLGPHYEQYF.

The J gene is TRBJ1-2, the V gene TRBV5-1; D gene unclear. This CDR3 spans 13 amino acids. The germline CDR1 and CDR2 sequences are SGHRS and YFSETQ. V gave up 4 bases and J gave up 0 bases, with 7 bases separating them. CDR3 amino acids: CASSPGTNYGYTF. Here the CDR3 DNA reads TGCGCCAGCAGCCCCGGGACTAACTATGGCTACACCTTC.

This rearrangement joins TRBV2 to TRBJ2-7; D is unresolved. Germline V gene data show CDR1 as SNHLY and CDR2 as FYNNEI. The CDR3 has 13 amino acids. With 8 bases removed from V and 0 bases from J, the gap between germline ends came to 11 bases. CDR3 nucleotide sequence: TGTGCCAGCGCAACATCCTTCTCCTACGAGCAGTACTTC. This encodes CASATSFSYEQYF.

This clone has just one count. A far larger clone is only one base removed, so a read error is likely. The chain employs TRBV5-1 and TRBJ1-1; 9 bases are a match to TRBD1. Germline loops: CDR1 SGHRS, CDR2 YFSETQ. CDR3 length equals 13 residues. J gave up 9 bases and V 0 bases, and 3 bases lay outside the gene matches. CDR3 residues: CASSLGGQGKAFF. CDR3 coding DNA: TGCGCCAGCAGCTTGGGGGGACAGGGTAAAGCTTTCTTT.

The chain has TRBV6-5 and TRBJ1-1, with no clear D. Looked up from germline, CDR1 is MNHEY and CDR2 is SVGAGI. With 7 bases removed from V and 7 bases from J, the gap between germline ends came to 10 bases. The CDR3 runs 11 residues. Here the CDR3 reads CASKWADEAFF. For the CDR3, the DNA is TGTGCCAGCAAGTGGGCGGATGAAGCTTTCTTT.

DNA for the CDR3: TGTGCCAGCAGCCACGGGAACCACGCCTACGAGCAGTACTTC. It is translated as CASSHGNHAYEQYF. The V call is TRBV14, the J call TRBJ2-7, with D tentatively TRBD2 (5 bases). The V gene lost 3 bases and the J gene lost 2 bases, with 11 bases spanning the gap. Germline CDR1 reads SGHDN; CDR2 reads FVKESK. The length of the CDR3 is 14 residues.

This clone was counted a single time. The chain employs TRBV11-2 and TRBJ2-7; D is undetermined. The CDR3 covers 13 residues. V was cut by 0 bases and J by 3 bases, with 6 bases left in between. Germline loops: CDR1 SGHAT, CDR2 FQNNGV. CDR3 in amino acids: CASSLDAHYEQYF. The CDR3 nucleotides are TGTGCCAGCAGCTTAGACGCACACTACGAGCAGTACTTC.

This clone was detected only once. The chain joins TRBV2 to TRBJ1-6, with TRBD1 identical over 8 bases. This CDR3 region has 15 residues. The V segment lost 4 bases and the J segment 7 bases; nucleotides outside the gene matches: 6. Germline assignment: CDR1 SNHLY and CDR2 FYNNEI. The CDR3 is CASSGSTGGNSPLHF. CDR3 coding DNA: TGTGCCAGCAGTGGGTCTACAGGGGGGAATTCACCCCTCCACTTT.

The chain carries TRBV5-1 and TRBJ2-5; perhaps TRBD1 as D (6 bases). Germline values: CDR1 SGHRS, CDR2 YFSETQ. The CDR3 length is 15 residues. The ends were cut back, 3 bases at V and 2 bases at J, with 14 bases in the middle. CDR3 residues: CASSSETGQQETQYF. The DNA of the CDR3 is TGCGCCAGCAGCTCCGAGACAGGCCAACAAGAGACCCAGTACTTC.

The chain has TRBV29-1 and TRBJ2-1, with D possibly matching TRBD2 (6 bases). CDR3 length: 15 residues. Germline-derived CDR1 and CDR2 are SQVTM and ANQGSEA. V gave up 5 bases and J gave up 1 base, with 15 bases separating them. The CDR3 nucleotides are TGCAGCGTTACCCCTAGTGGGGGGTCCTACAATGAGCAGTTCTTC. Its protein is CSVTPSGGSYNEQFF.

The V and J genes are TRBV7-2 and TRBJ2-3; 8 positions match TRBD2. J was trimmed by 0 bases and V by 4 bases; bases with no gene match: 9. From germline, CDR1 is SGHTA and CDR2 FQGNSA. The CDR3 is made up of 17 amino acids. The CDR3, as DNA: TGTGCCAGCAGCTCTCGGGGAGCGGGGGTTAGCACAGATACGCAGTATTTT. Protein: CASSSRGAGVSTDTQYF. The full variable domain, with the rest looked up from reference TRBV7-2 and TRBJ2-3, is GAGVSQSPSNKVTEKGKDVELRCDPISGHTALYWYRQSLGQGLEFLIYFQGNSAPDKSGLPSDRFSAERTGGSVSTLTIQRTQQEDSAVYLCASSSRGAGVSTDTQYFGPGTRLTVL.

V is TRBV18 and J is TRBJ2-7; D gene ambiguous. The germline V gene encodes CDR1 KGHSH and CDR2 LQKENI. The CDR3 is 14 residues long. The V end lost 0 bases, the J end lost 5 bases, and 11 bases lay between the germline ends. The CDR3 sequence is CASSPPGNVNEQYF. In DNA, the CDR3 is TGTGCCAGCTCACCACCTGGGAATGTCAACGAGCAGTACTTC.

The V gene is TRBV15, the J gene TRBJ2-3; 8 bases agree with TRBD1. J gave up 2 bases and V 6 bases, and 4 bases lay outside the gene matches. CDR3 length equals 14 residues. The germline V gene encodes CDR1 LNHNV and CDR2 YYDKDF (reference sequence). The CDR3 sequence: CATRKQGVTDTQYF. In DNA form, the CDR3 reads TGTGCCACCAGAAAACAGGGGGTCACAGATACGCAGTATTTT.

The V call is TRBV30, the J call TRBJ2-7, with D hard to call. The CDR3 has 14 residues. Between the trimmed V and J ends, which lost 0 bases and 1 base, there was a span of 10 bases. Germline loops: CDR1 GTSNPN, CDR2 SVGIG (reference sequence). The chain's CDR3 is CAWSVEEQSYEQYF. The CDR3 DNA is TGTGCCTGGAGTGTAGAAGAACAATCCTACGAGCAGTACTTC.

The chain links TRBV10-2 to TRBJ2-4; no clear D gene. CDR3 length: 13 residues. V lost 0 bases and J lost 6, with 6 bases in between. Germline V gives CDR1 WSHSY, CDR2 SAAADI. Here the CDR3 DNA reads TGCGCCAGCAGTGAGTCCGGCGGAAACATTCAGTACTTC. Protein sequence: CASSESGGNIQYF.